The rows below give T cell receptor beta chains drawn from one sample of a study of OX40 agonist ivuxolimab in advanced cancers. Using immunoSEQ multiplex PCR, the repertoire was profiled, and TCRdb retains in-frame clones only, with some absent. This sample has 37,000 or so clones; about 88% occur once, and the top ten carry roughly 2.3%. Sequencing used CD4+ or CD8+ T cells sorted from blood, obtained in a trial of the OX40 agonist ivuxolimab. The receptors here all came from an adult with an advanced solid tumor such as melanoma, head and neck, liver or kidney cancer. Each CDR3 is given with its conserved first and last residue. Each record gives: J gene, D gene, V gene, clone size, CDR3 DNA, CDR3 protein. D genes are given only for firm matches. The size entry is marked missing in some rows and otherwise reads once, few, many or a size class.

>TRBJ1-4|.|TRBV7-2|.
TGTGCCAGCAGCTTAGTAGGGACGCCTAATGAAAAACTGTTTTTT
CASSLVGTPNEKLFF
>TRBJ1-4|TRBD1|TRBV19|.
TGTGCCAGTACCACTCAGGGGGCGGCTAATGAAAAACTGTTTTTT
CASTTQGAANEKLFF
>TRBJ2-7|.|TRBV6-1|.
TGTGCCAGCAGTGAAATCAGGGCACCGCCCTACGAGCAGTACTTC
CASSEIRAPPYEQYF
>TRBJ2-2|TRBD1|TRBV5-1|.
TGCGCCAGCAGTCCGGGACAGGGGCCCTCTTTGTCTGGGGAGCTGTTTTTT
CASSPGQGPSLSGELFF
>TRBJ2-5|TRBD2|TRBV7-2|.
TGTGCCAGCAGCCCCGGGACTAGTGATATTGAGACCCAGTACTTC
CASSPGTSDIETQYF
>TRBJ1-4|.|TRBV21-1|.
TGTGCCAGCAGCAAAGTGGGTGTAAGGGGGTGGGGAAAACTGTTTTTT
CASSKVGVRGWGKLFF
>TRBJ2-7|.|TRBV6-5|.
TGTGCCAGCAGCGAACAGAATTCCTACGAGCAGTACTTC
CASSEQNSYEQYF
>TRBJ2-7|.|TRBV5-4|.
TGTGCCAGCAGCCTTCCGGGTAGGGGAAACGAGCAGTACTTC
CASSLPGRGNEQYF
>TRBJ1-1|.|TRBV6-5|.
TGTGCCAGCAGCAACAGGGCGGGGGGTACTGAAGCTTTCTTT
CASSNRAGGTEAFF
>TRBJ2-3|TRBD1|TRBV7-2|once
TGTGCCAGCAGCCCCGGGGGGACAGGGGGCGCAGATACGCAGTATTTT
CASSPGGTGGADTQYF
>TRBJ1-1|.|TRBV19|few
TGTGCCAGTAGTATAAGTGCCCGGCCTCTCACTGAAGCTTTCTTT
CASSISARPLTEAFF
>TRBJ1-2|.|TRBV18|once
TGTGCCAGCTCACCAGCCGTCGGAAACTATGGCTACACCTTC
CASSPAVGNYGYTF
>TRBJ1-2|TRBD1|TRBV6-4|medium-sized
TGTGCCAGCAGTTCGGGACAGGGAGGAGATGGCTACACCTTC
CASSSGQGGDGYTF
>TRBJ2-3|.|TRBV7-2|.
TGTGCCAGCAGCTCAGTAGTTTTAACAGATACGCAGTATTTT
CASSSVVLTDTQYF
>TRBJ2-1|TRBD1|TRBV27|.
TGTGCCAGCAGACAGGGACAGGTACTCTACAATGAGCAGTTCTTC
CASRQGQVLYNEQFF
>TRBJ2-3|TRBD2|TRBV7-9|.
TGTGCCAGCAGCTTAGATGGCGGGGGGAAGGCACGGGATACGCAGTATTTT
CASSLDGGGKARDTQYF
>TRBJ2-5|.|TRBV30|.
TGTGCCTGGAGTGTAAAGCTAGGGGGTAAAGAGACCCAGTACTTC
CAWSVKLGGKETQYF
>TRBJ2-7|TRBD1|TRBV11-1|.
TGTGCCAGCAGCTTAGGGGGGACAGGGGAAGACGAGCAGTACTTC
CASSLGGTGEDEQYF
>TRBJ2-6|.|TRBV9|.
TGTGCCAGCAGCGTAGAAAATCGCCCTGGGGCCAACGTCCTGACTTTC
CASSVENRPGANVLTF
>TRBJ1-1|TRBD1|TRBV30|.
TGTGCCTGGAGCAACAGGGGAGGCGGCACTGAAGCTTTCTTT
CAWSNRGGGTEAFF
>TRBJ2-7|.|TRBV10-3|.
TGTGCCATCAGAACAGAGTTAGAGCAGTACTTC
CAIRTELEQYF
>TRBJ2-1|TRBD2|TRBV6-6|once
TGTGCCAGCAGTAGACGACTAGCGGGGGGGCCAGGTGAGCAGTTCTTC
CASSRRLAGGPGEQFF
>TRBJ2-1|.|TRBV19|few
TGTGCCAGTAGTATAGAGGGGGAGAGTGAGCAGTTCTTC
CASSIEGESEQFF
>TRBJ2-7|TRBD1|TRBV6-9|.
TGTGCCAGCAGAACCGGGACAGCTAGTTCCTACGAGCAGTACTTC
CASRTGTASSYEQYF
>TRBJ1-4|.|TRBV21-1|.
TGTGCCAGCAGCAAAGTCTCAGAGGCAGGGCGGTCCTGTAATGAAAAACTGTTTTTT
CASSKVSEAGRSCNEKLFF
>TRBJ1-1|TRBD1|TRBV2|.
TGTGCCAGCAGTTCCCAGGGGGACACTGAAGCTTTCTTT
CASSSQGDTEAFF
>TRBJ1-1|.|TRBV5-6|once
TGTGCCAGCAGCCCCCTGGGGGCAATGAACACTGAAGCTTTCTTT
CASSPLGAMNTEAFF
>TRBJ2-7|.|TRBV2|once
TGTGCCAGCAGTGAAGCGAAGGGGGGGGTAGGGTACGAGCAGTACTTC
CASSEAKGGVGYEQYF
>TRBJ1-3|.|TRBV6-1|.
TGTGCCAGCAGTGAATATCCGGGGTCTGGAAACACCATATATTTT
CASSEYPGSGNTIYF
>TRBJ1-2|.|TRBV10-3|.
TGTGCCATCAGTGAGAAGTCCACCGAGGGCTATGGCTACACCTTC
CAISEKSTEGYGYTF
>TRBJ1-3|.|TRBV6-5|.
TGTGCCAGCAGTTTGTGGACGTCTGGAAACACCATATATTTT
CASSLWTSGNTIYF
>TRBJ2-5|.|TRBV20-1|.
TGCAGTGCTAGAGGAGGGGTGACCCAGTACTTC
CSARGGVTQYF
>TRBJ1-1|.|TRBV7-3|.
TGTGCCAGCAGCTCCGGGGGGCGCGGGACGGGCACTGAAGCTTTCTTT
CASSSGGRGTGTEAFF
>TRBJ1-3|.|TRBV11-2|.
TGTGCCAGCAGCCCTCTAGGGGCTGGAAACACCATATATTTT
CASSPLGAGNTIYF
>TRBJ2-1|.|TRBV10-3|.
TGTGCCACGACTAGTAGCAATGAGCAGTTCTTC
CATTSSNEQFF
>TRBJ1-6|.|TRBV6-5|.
TGTGCCAGCAGTTTCCGGCGGAGCTCCTATAATTCACCCCTCCACTTT
CASSFRRSSYNSPLHF
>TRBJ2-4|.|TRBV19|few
TGTGCCAGTAGTCGCTTTGGAGATTTGAGTCAGTACTTC
CASSRFGDLSQYF
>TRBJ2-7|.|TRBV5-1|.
TGCGCCAGCAGCTTAGGTCAGTACGAGCAGTACTTC
CASSLGQYEQYF
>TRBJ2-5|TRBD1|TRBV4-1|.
TGCGCCAGCAGCCAAGAGGCCGGGACAGCTAAAGAGACCCAGTACTTC
CASSQEAGTAKETQYF
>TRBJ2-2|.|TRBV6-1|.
TGTGCCAGCAGCGAACCCTCACAAGCGAACACCGGGGAGCTGTTTTTT
CASSEPSQANTGELFF
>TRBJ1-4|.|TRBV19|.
TGTGCCAGTAGTCACTCGGCTGCAACTAATGAAAAACTGTTTTTT
CASSHSAATNEKLFF
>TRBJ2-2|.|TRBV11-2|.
TGTGCCAGCCGACGACTCGCCGGGGAGCTGTTTTTT
CASRRLAGELFF
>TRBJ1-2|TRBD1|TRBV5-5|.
TGTGCCAGCAGCTCCAGGGGGCTAAGAGGCTACACCTTC
CASSSRGLRGYTF
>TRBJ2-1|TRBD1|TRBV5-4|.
TGTGCCAGCAGCTTAAGACAGGGGGAAAGGAATGAGCAGTTCTTC
CASSLRQGERNEQFF
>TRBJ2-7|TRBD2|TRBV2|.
TGTGCCAGCAGTGATTTGAAGCTTGGCGGGGGTCCGGACGAGCAGTACTTC
CASSDLKLGGGPDEQYF
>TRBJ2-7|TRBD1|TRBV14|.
TGTGCCAGCAGCCAAGGGGGGACAGGGACCTACGAGCAGTACTTC
CASSQGGTGTYEQYF
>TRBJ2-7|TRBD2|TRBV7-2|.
TGTGCCAGCAGCCAGGGAGGGGCCTCCTACGAGCAGTACTTC
CASSQGGASYEQYF
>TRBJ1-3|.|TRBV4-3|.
TGCGCCAGCAGCCAAGATGTGGGGCAGGCCCTCTCTGGAAACACCATATATTTT
CASSQDVGQALSGNTIYF
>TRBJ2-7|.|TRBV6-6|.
TGTGCCAGCAGCCCCTCAGGGACTGGGGCCTACGAGCAGTACTTC
CASSPSGTGAYEQYF
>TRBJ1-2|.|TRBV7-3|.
TGTGCCAGCAGCCCTCGGACAGATTATGGCTACACCTTC
CASSPRTDYGYTF
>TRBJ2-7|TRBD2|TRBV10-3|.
TGTGCCATCAGTGAGAGGACTAGCGGAACCTACGAGCAGTACTTC
CAISERTSGTYEQYF
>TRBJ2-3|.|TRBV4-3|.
TGCGCCAGCAGCCAAGGGGGGCTAAACACAGATACGCAGTATTTT
CASSQGGLNTDTQYF
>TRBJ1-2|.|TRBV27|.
TGTGCCAGCAGTCGGGCAATTACTTCAGGGACTTATGGCTACACCTTC
CASSRAITSGTYGYTF
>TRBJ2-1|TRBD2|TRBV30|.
TGTGCCTGGAAAGCGGGACTTTCCTACAATGAGCAGTTCTTC
CAWKAGLSYNEQFF
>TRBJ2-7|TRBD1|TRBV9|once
TGTGCCAGCAGCTTAGGTACAGGGGGCTACGAGCAGTACTTC
CASSLGTGGYEQYF